The 4 T cell receptor beta chains reported below all come from one sample, sequenced in a study of blood T cells in healthy people across ages. It was with a sample-barcoded 5' primer and a J-beta primer mix that a second PCR of roughly 7 to 12 cycles was run. TCRdb reanalysed the 5' RACE reads using MiXCR and keeps one entry per CDR3 protein. The data show roughly 2 million distinct CDR3 sequences, about 50% seen once. What was sequenced was blood. All receptors derive from a middle-aged woman in good health.

This clonotype was observed a handful of times. The chain recombines TRBV7-2 with TRBJ2-3, with 7 positions matching TRBD2. CDR1 SGHTA and CDR2 FQGNSA come from the germline V gene. V was pared by 5 bases and J by 5 bases, with 7 bases of the junction left unmatched. This CDR3 is 14 amino acids long. This CDR3 is CASSTHGGGDTQYF. In DNA, the CDR3 is TGTGCCAGCAGCACCCACGGCGGGGGAGATACGCAGTATTTT.

This rearrangement joins TRBV6-2 or TRBV6-3 to TRBJ2-1; TRBD2 matches at 10 bases. The CDR3 spans 16 residues. Germline V CDR1 and CDR2: MNHEY, SVGEGT. V trimming: 7 bases; J trimming: 2 bases; junction bases outside the gene matches: 8. The CDR3 loop reads CASNPSLAGAYNEQFF. The CDR3 DNA sequence: TGTGCCAGCAATCCCTCTCTAGCGGGGGCCTACAATGAGCAGTTCTTC.

This clonotype was counted between two and nine times. The J gene is TRBJ2-1, the V gene TRBV7-2, with TRBD2 matching 9 bases. The ends lost 7 bases at V and 4 bases at J; junction bases unmatched: 11. From germline, CDR1 is SGHTA and CDR2 FQGNSA. This CDR3 spans 16 amino acids. This CDR3 reads CASIPRSGGQYNEQFF. CDR3 nucleotides: TGTGCCAGCATCCCCCGTAGCGGGGGACAATACAATGAGCAGTTCTTC.

The sample holds a few counts of this clonotype. This sequence joins TRBV28 and TRBJ1-5, with D unclear. Germline CDR1 reads MDHEN; CDR2 reads SYDVKM. V was clipped by 8 bases and J by 6 bases, with 8 bases between them. This CDR3 has 11 amino acids. This chain's CDR3 is CASSEAQPQHF. In DNA, the CDR3 is TGTGCCAGCTCGGAGGCTCAGCCCCAGCATTTT.